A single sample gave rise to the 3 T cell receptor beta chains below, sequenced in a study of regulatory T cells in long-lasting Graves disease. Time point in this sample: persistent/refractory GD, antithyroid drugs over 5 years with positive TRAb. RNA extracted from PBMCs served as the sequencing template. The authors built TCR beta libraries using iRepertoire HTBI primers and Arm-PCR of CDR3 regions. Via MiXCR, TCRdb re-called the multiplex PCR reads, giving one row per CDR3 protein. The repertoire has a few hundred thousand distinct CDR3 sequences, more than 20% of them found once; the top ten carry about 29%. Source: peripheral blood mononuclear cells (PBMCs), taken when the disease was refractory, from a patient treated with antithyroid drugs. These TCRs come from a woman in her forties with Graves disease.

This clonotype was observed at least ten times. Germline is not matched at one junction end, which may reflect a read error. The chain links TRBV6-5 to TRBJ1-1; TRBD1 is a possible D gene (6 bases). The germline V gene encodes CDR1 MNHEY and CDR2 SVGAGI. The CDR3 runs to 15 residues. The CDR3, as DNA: TGTGCCAGCAATTACAGGGAAGGAACGAACACTGAAGCTTTCTTT. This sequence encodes CASNYREGTNTEAFF.

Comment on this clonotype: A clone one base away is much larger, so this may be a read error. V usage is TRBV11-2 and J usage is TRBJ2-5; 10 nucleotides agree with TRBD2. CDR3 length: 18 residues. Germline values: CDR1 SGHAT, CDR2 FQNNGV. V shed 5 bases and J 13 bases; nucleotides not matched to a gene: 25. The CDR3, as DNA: TGTGCCAGCAGCCACCCCTTTGGGCTAGCGGGAGAGTCGAACATTCGGTACTTC. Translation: CASSHPFGLAGESNIRYF.

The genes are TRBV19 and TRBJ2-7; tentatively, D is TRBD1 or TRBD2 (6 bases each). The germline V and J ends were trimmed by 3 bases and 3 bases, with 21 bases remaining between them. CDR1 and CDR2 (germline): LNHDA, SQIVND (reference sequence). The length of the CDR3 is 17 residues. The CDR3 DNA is TGTGCCAGTAGTATCTCCGGGGGCGGGGTTCCAGTCTACGAGCAGTACTTC. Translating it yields CASSISGGGVPVYEQYF.